This entry lists 18 T cell receptor beta chains sequenced from one sample in a study of T-cell reconstitution after alpha-beta-depleted transplantation in children. Library preparation (for TCRbeta) was performed with unique molecular identifiers. One entry per CDR3 protein results from TCRdb running MiXCR on the PCR reads. The sample includes some 280,000 distinct CDR3 sequences, around 9.6% seen only once; the top ten take roughly a tenth. The sequencing used PBMCs from the stem cell graft donor, collected from the stem cell graft. All receptors derive from a human donor who donated a stem cell graft to a child with SCID.

The chain recombines TRBV5-5 with TRBJ1-4; no clear D. V was pared by 4 bases and J by 6 bases, with 13 bases between. The CDR3 length is 14 residues. The germline CDR1 and CDR2 sequences are SGHKS and YYEKEE (reference sequence). The CDR3 nucleotides read TGTGCCAGCAGCCCCGGTGGAAGGGATGAAAAACTGTTTTTT. This sequence encodes CASSPGGRDEKLFF.

This clonotype was seen only a few times. V gene TRBV5-1 combines with J gene TRBJ2-7, with D unresolved. The CDR3 has 13 amino acids. The V gene lost 7 bases and the J gene lost 0 bases, with 11 bases spanning the gap. Germline V gene sequence: CDR1 SGHRS, CDR2 YFSETQ. The CDR3 protein is CASASPGSYEQYF. The CDR3 DNA sequence: TGCGCCAGCGCCTCCCCCGGCTCCTACGAGCAGTACTTC.

This clonotype was counted between two and nine times. The gene calls are TRBV12-3 or TRBV12-4 and TRBJ2-3; TRBD1 aligns across 9 bases. The V segment lost 2 bases and the J segment 7 bases; nucleotides outside the gene matches: 4. CDR3 length: 14 residues. The CDR3 DNA sequence: TGTGCCAGCAGTTTAACAGGGGGCGCGAATACGCAGTATTTT. Its translation: CASSLTGGANTQYF.

This clonotype occurred many times. The V and J genes are TRBV29-1 and TRBJ2-2; D is ambiguous. V lost 5 bases and J 5 bases, leaving 6 bases between the germline ends. The CDR3 runs 11 residues. Germline assignment: CDR1 SQVTM and CDR2 ANQGSEA. The CDR3 bases are TGCAGCGTTAGATGGACCGGGGAGCTGTTTTTT. Amino acid sequence: CSVRWTGELFF.

This clonotype was seen ten or more times. J is TRBJ2-5 and V is TRBV3-1, with D perhaps matching TRBD2 (7 bases). Trimming stripped 2 bases from V and 5 bases from J, with 15 bases between. This CDR3 comprises 15 residues. Germline values: CDR1 LGHDT, CDR2 YNNKEL (reference sequence). Here the CDR3 DNA reads TGTGCCAGCAGCCAATTTAGGGGGGGCGGGGAGACCCAGTACTTC. Translation gives CASSQFRGGGETQYF.

V gene TRBV20-1 combines with J gene TRBJ1-4; 8 nucleotides align to TRBD1. The J segment lost 3 bases and the V segment lost 5 bases, leaving 2 bases of the junction unmatched. Germline CDR1 is DFQATT and CDR2 is SNEGSKA (reference sequence). The CDR3 is made up of 13 amino acids. The chain's CDR3 is CSAPTGANEKLFF. The CDR3 DNA sequence: TGCAGTGCTCCGACAGGGGCTAATGAAAAACTGTTTTTT.

This clonotype showed up many times. J is TRBJ2-2 and V is TRBV7-2; unclear D gene. Germline assignment: CDR1 SGHTA and CDR2 FQGNSA. The CDR3 is made up of 14 amino acids. The ends were cut back, 5 bases at V and 4 bases at J, with 11 bases in the middle. CDR3 loop: CASSPGSSTGELFF. In DNA, the CDR3 is TGTGCCAGCAGCCCAGGCAGCAGCACCGGGGAGCTGTTTTTT. The complete variable domain, with remaining parts taken from reference TRBV7-2 and TRBJ2-2, reads GAGVSQSPSNKVTEKGKDVELRCDPISGHTALYWYRQSLGQGLEFLIYFQGNSAPDKSGLPSDRFSAERTGGSVSTLTIQRTQQEDSAVYLCASSPGSSTGELFFGEGSRLTVL.

This clonotype was observed many times. The chain recombines TRBV25-1 with TRBJ1-1, with unresolved D. V lost 2 bases and J lost 4, with 8 bases in between. CDR3 length equals 13 residues. Germline assignment: CDR1 MGHDK and CDR2 SYGVNS. CDR3 nucleotides: TGTGCCAGCAGTGAACGCAGCGGCACTGAAGCTTTCTTT. Translation: CASSERSGTEAFF.

The rearrangement links TRBV7-8 to TRBJ1-4, with a possible D match to TRBD1 (6 bases). The CDR3 is 15 residues long. V was clipped by 1 base and J by 8 bases, with 14 bases between them. Germline CDR1 SGHVS, CDR2 FQNEAQ. CDR3 DNA: TGTGCCAGCAGCTTAGAGGGACAAGGAAGCGAAAAACTGTTTTTT. Its protein product is CASSLEGQGSEKLFF.

This clonotype was found a few times. V and J are TRBV29-1 and TRBJ1-1; D uncertain. V shed 2 bases and J shed 0 bases, with 7 bases lying between them. Germline assignment: CDR1 SQVTM and CDR2 ANQGSEA. CDR3 length equals 13 residues. CDR3 nucleotides: TGCAGCGTTGAACAGAACATGAACACTGAAGCTTTCTTT. Amino acid sequence: CSVEQNMNTEAFF.

The gene calls are TRBV3-1 and TRBJ2-3; D is undetermined. The CDR3 is 14 amino acids. CDR1 and CDR2 (germline): LGHDT, YNNKEL (reference sequence). Trimming removed 0 bases from V and 5 bases from J, with 9 bases in between. The CDR3 DNA is TGTGCCAGCAGCCAAGATTTGGTTGGAGATACGCAGTATTTT. Translating gives CASSQDLVGDTQYF.

The chain joins TRBV20-1 to TRBJ2-1; D is ambiguous. In germline, CDR1 is DFQATT, CDR2 SNEGSKA (reference sequence). The CDR3 has 13 amino acids. Deletions cut 0 bases from V and 2 bases from J, with 5 bases between. The CDR3 coding sequence is TGCAGTGCTAGAGATGACGCCTACAATGAGCAGTTCTTC. Residues: CSARDDAYNEQFF.

This clonotype was seen repeatedly, ten times or more. The J gene is TRBJ2-1, the V gene TRBV10-3; TRBD1 or TRBD2 may be the D gene (5 bases each). This CDR3 is 14 amino acids long. V was clipped by 2 bases and J by 9 bases, with 14 bases between them. Looked up from germline, CDR1 is ENHRY and CDR2 is SYGVKD. In DNA, the CDR3 is TGTGCCATCAGTGAGGCTTTTGAGGGGAGTGAGCAGTTCTTC. As protein: CAISEAFEGSEQFF.

This clonotype has ten or more counts. The rearrangement links TRBV7-2 to TRBJ2-1; no clear D. CDR1 SGHTA and CDR2 FQGNSA come from the germline V gene. There are 14 residues in the CDR3. With 1 base removed from V and 9 bases from J, the gap between germline ends came to 13 bases. Here the CDR3 reads CASSLVVASGEQFF. In nucleotides, the CDR3 is TGTGCCAGCAGCTTAGTGGTCGCGTCCGGTGAGCAGTTCTTC.

This clonotype has a handful of counts. The CDR3 coding sequence is TGTGCCAGCAGCCCAACAGGGAGGGATACAGATACGCAGTATTTT. This encodes CASSPTGRDTDTQYF. V and J are TRBV7-9 and TRBJ2-3, with D possibly matching TRBD2 (7 bases). Deletions cut 5 bases from V and 3 bases from J, with 15 bases between. This CDR3 is built from 15 residues. Germline V CDR1 and CDR2: SEHNR, FQNEAQ (reference sequence).

The table lists this clonotype with many counts. The rearrangement links TRBV27 to TRBJ2-7; D is ambiguous. Trimming pared 6 bases from V and 5 bases from J, leaving 17 bases between. The CDR3 sequence is 14 residues long. CDR1 and CDR2 (germline): MNHEY, SMNVEV (reference sequence). CDR3 sequence: CASRTRPDRHEQYF. In DNA, the CDR3 is TGTGCCAGCAGAACGAGACCAGACCGGCACGAGCAGTACTTC.

The chain combines TRBV5-1 with TRBJ2-5, with 8 bases that match TRBD2. Germline V gene lookup returns CDR1 SGHRS and CDR2 YFSETQ. After removal of 5 bases from V and 3 bases from J, the junction contained 9 bases not matched to a gene. This CDR3 region has 15 residues. The CDR3 reads CASSQTGTREETQYF. The DNA for the CDR3 is TGCGCCAGCAGTCAAACCGGGACTAGAGAAGAGACCCAGTACTTC.

In its sample, this clonotype was seen a few times. CDR3 amino acids: CSARDPRTVTGELFF. The CDR3 DNA reads as TGCAGTGCTAGAGATCCGCGGACAGTCACCGGGGAGCTGTTTTTT. The V and J genes are TRBV20-1 and TRBJ2-2; perhaps TRBD1 as D (6 bases). V was pared by 0 bases and J by 4 bases, with 12 bases between. This CDR3 region has 15 residues. CDR1 is DFQATT, CDR2 SNEGSKA, per germline (reference sequence).